This T cell receptor beta chain comes out of a study of OX40 agonist ivuxolimab in advanced cancers. Study information: Ivuxolimab doses were 0.01, 0.1, 0.3, 1.5, 3 or 10 mg/kg every 2 weeks. Having had anti-PD-1, anti-PD-L1 or anti-CTLA-4 therapy before was allowed, and approximately 40% had some.

Findings of the study overall: The CD4+ and CD8+ T cells in the blood had expanded clonally by week 6 at 0.1 to 3.0 mg/kg. Partial responders treated at 0.1-3.0 mg/kg exhibited clonal expansion among the lowest measured.

Clones were sequenced by immunoSEQ multiplex PCR, and TCRdb holds only the in-frame ones, with some missing. Of roughly 60,000 clones detected, 85% appear once; the ten largest clones hold more than 3%. Germline values: CDR1 MDHEN, CDR2 SYDVKM. This CDR3 spans 13 amino acids. Of note for this clone: The antigen is unknown.

The sequencing here drew on CD4+ or CD8+ T cells sorted from blood, taken in a trial of the OX40 agonist ivuxolimab. This chain joins TRBV28 and TRBJ2-5; 12 bases fit TRBD1. The assigned J gene may be wrong: the sequence end matches TRBJ2-7 better. The TCR originated in an adult with an advanced solid tumor such as melanoma, head and neck, liver or kidney cancer. The CDR3, as DNA: TGTGCCAGCAGTCGGGACAGGGGGCTCGAGCAGTACTTC. Its translation: CASSRDRGLEQYF.